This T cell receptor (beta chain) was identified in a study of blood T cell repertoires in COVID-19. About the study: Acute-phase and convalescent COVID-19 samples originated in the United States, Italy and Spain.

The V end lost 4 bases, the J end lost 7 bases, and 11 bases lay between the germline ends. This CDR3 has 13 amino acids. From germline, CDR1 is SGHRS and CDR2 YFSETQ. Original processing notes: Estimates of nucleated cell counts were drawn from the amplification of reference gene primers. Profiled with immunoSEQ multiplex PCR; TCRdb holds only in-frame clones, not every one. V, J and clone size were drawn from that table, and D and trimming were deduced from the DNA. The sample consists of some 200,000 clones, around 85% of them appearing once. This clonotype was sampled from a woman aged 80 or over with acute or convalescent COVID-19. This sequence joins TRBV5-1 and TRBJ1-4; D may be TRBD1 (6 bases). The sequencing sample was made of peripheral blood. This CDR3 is CASSRDRLEKLFF. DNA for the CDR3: TGCGCCAGCAGCCGAGACAGGCTTGAAAAACTGTTTTTT.